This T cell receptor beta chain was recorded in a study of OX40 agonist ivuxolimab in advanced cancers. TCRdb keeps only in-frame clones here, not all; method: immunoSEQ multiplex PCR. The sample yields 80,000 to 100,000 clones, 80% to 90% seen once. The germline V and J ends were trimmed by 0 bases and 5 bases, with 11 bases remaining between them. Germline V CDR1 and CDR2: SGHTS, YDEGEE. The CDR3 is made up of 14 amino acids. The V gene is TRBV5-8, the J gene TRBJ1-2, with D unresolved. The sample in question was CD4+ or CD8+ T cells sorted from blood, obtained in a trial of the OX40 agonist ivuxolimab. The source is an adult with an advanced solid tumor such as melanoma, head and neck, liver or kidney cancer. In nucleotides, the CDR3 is TGTGCCAGCAGCTTGGAGCCGGGAGTTTATGGCTACACCTTC. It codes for CASSLEPGVYGYTF.